What follows are 10 T cell receptor beta chains derived from one specimen sequenced in a study of T-cell reconstitution after alpha-beta-depleted transplantation in children. Preparation of the TCRbeta library was carried out with unique molecular identifiers. TCRdb recomputed calls from the PCR reads with MiXCR, one row per CDR3 protein. The profile shows about 74,000 distinct CDR3 sequences, 13% to 15% of them singletons. The sequencing here drew on PBMCs, mostly from graft donor cells, taken 180 days after TCRalphabeta/CD19-depleted stem cell transplant. All receptors come from a male patient aged 2 to 10 who had a stem cell transplant for acute lymphoblastic leukemia, so the T cells may come from the graft donor.

A few counts support this clonotype. V and J are TRBV7-2 and TRBJ2-7, with 8 nucleotides matching TRBD1. This CDR3 is 14 amino acids long. V trimming: 5 bases; J trimming: 3 bases; junction bases outside the gene matches: 6. The germline V gene has CDR1 SGHTA and CDR2 FQGNSA. The CDR3 reads CASSLAGTGYEQYF. CDR3 DNA: TGTGCCAGCAGCCTCGCCGGGACAGGCTACGAGCAGTACTTC.

A note on this clonotype: It may be a read error: a sequence one base away is much more abundant. The chain recombines TRBV24-1 with TRBJ2-2; possible D gene TRBD1, 5 bases. Germline-derived CDR1 and CDR2 are KGHDR and SFDVKD. The germline V and J ends were trimmed by 7 bases and 5 bases, with 19 bases remaining between them. This CDR3 has 16 residues. CDR3 in amino acids: CATSNPRDSTTGELFF. The CDR3 coding sequence is TGTGCCACCAGCAACCCCCGAGACAGCACGACCGGGGAGCTGTTTTTT.

Notes on this clonotype: This may arise from a read error, as a much more abundant clone is one base away. The rearrangement uses TRBV12-3 or TRBV12-4 and TRBJ1-5; 8 bases map to TRBD1. V lost 6 bases to trimming and J lost 7 bases; unmatched junction nucleotides: 8. This CDR3 region has 14 residues. The DNA for the CDR3 is TGTGCCAGCAGACTTGACAGGGGCTGGCAGCCCCAGCATTTT. Translated, it gives CASRLDRGWQPQHF.

As concerns this clonotype: A much larger clone lies one base from this, so it may be a read error. CDR3 region: CARSLEGGRYEQYF. In DNA form, the CDR3 reads TGTGCCAGGAGCTTAGAGGGGGGCCGGTACGAGCAGTACTTC. V and J are TRBV7-2 and TRBJ2-7, with D perhaps TRBD1 or TRBD2 (6 bases each). Germline CDR1 is SGHTA and CDR2 is FQGNSA. The CDR3 is made up of 14 amino acids.

In its sample, this clonotype was seen a few times. The V and J genes are TRBV20-1 and TRBJ2-1, with 7 bases fitting TRBD2. This CDR3 spans 15 amino acids. Germline V gene lookup returns CDR1 DFQATT and CDR2 SNEGSKA (reference sequence). V was clipped by 4 bases and J by 9 bases; unmatched bases: 15. CDR3 residues: CSATLGGSGISEQFF. In nucleotides, the CDR3 is TGCAGTGCTACCCTGGGAGGGAGCGGGATCAGTGAGCAGTTCTTC.

J is TRBJ2-7 and V is TRBV5-1, with D maybe TRBD2 (6 bases). V was pared by 4 bases and J by 0 bases, with 14 bases between. The CDR3 is 15 residues long. CDR1 is SGHRS and CDR2 is YFSETQ in the germline V gene. CDR3 loop: CASSDWDFSSYEQYF. CDR3 coding DNA: TGCGCCAGCAGCGACTGGGACTTTAGCTCCTACGAGCAGTACTTC.

This clonotype has more than one count but fewer than ten. The chain couples TRBV5-1 to TRBJ1-1; D might be TRBD1 (5 bases). The CDR3 extends over 15 amino acids. CDR1 and CDR2 from the germline V gene are SGHRS and YFSETQ. V gave up 2 bases and J gave up 0 bases, with 11 bases separating them. The CDR3 DNA is TGCGCCAGCAGCTTAATGGGGGGGATGAACACTGAAGCTTTCTTT. It specifies CASSLMGGMNTEAFF.

This clonotype has more than one count but fewer than ten. The V call is TRBV11-1, the J call TRBJ2-5; D possibly corresponds to TRBD1 (6 bases). Germline V gene sequence: CDR1 SGHAT, CDR2 FQDESV (reference sequence). Between the trimmed V and J ends, which lost 3 bases and 2 bases, there was a span of 13 bases. The CDR3 is 15 amino acids. The CDR3 DNA reads as TGTGCCAGCAGCTTGACGTACAGGGCACAAGAGACCCAGTACTTC. Its translation is CASSLTYRAQETQYF.

The chain employs TRBV10-3 and TRBJ2-1; TRBD2 matches 12 bases. Trimming at V came to 4 bases and at J to 0 bases, leaving 7 bases not matched to a gene. CDR3 length equals 18 residues. Looked up from germline, CDR1 is ENHRY and CDR2 is SYGVKD. CDR3 residues: CAISVSSGGGSSYNEQFF. In DNA form, the CDR3 reads TGTGCCATCAGTGTTTCTAGCGGGGGGGGAAGCTCCTACAATGAGCAGTTCTTC.

The CDR3 DNA reads TGTGCCAGCAGTCGTGGGCCCCCGGGAGAGCAGTACTTC. Amino acid sequence: CASSRGPPGEQYF. The rearrangement joins TRBV7-9 to TRBJ2-7; possibly TRBD2 for D (5 bases). Deletions cut 6 bases from V and 7 bases from J, with 16 bases between. The CDR3 runs to 13 residues. Germline CDR1 reads SEHNR; CDR2 reads FQNEAQ (reference sequence). The whole variable domain, remainder taken from reference TRBV7-9 and TRBJ2-7, is DTGVSQNPRHKITKRGQNVTFRCDPISEHNRLYWYRQTLGQGPEFLTYFQNEAQLEKSRLLSDRFSAERPKGSFSTLEIQRTEQGDSAMYLCASSRGPPGEQYFGPGTRLTVT.